These 2 T cell receptor beta chains came from one sample sequenced in a study of human T cells and chemical hapten exposure. The time point: pre-sensitization, week 0. Treatment noted: therapeutic diphenylcyclopropenone sensitization with weekly scalp DPC. MiXCR, run by TCRdb on the RACE reads, gives a single entry per CDR3 protein. Seen here are 180,000 or so distinct CDR3 sequences, about 31% observed once, and the top ten hold nearly 3%. This sample comprised whole blood, obtained in connection with sensitization to the hapten diphenylcyclopropenone (DPC). The receptors here all came from a young woman with alopecia areata. Some clones in this sample may be carry-over from other donors' samples.

V gene TRBV28 combines with J gene TRBJ2-1; 10 bases line up with TRBD1. The V gene end was trimmed by 5 bases and the J gene end by 4 bases; junction bases not matched to a gene: 5. CDR1 is MDHEN, CDR2 SYDVKM, per germline. CDR3 length: 15 residues. This CDR3 is CASSNPGQGYNEQFF. DNA for the CDR3: TGTGCCAGCAGTAACCCGGGACAGGGGTACAATGAGCAGTTCTTC. The complete variable domain, with remaining parts taken from reference TRBV28 and TRBJ2-1, reads DVKVTQSSRYLVKRTGEKVFLECVQDMDHENMFWYRQDPGLGLRLIYFSYDVKMKEKGDIPEGYSVSREKKERFSLILESASTNQTSMYLCASSNPGQGYNEQFFGPGTRLTVL.

This clonotype was seen a few times. This rearrangement joins TRBV9 to TRBJ2-7; 16 nucleotides align to TRBD2. The CDR3 covers 17 residues. From germline, CDR1 is SGDLS and CDR2 YYNGEE. The V and J ends lost 4 bases and 3 bases, in that order; junction bases with no gene match: 7. In nucleotides, the CDR3 is TGTGCCAGCAGCCCACCGGGACTAGCGGGGGGGCTCTACGAGCAGTACTTC. The encoded protein is CASSPPGLAGGLYEQYF. Variable domain in full (rest from reference TRBV9 and TRBJ2-7): DSGVTQTPKHLITATGQRVTLRCSPRSGDLSVYWYQQSLDQGLQFLIQYYNGEERAKGNILERFSAQQFPDLHSELNLSSLELGDSALYFCASSPPGLAGGLYEQYFGPGTRLTVT.